The 28 T cell receptor beta chains presented below share a single source sample, sequenced in a study of blood T cell repertoires in COVID-19. Sequencing used immunoSEQ multiplex PCR; TCRdb keeps in-frame clones, though not all of them. The sample lists approximately 30,000 clones, more than 70% seen once, with less than 3.5% in the top ten. Sample: peripheral blood. Receptors were obtained from a human donor in a cohort sampled during active COVID-19.

The rearrangement links TRBV18 to TRBJ1-1, with TRBD1 as a possible D gene (6 bases). This CDR3 comprises 14 residues. Germline loops: CDR1 KGHSH, CDR2 LQKENI. Trimming stripped 3 bases from V and 3 bases from J, with 11 bases between. CDR3 bases: TGTGCCAGCTCACCCATAGCAGGGGACACTGAAGCTTTCTTT. Its protein is CASSPIAGDTEAFF.

The chain recombines TRBV5-4 with TRBJ2-7; tentatively, D is TRBD2 (5 bases). Deletions cut 1 base from V and 4 bases from J, with 12 bases between. This CDR3 contains 14 residues. Looked up from germline, CDR1 is SGHNT and CDR2 is YYREEE (reference sequence). CDR3: CASSLINGGYEQYF. Written as DNA, the CDR3 is TGTGCCAGCAGCTTGATCAACGGAGGTTACGAGCAGTACTTC.

The V call is TRBV15, the J call TRBJ2-7; 7 nucleotides agree with TRBD1. Germline V CDR1 and CDR2: LNHNV, YYDKDF (reference sequence). The CDR3 sequence is 16 residues long. Losses at the gene ends were 0 bases for V and 1 base for J; bases not matched to a gene: 6. The CDR3 DNA follows: TGTGCCACCAGCAGAGACAGACAGGGAATATCCTACGAGCAGTACTTC. Amino acid sequence: CATSRDRQGISYEQYF.

This clone occurred a few times. The V and J genes are TRBV7-9 and TRBJ1-3, with 7 nucleotides matching TRBD1. The trim removed 8 bases at V and 8 bases at J, leaving 6 bases unmatched. CDR3 length equals 12 residues. CDR1 is SEHNR and CDR2 is FQNEAQ in the germline V gene (reference sequence). CDR3 DNA: TGTGCCAGCGGACAGGTCATGGACACCATATATTTT. Translating gives CASGQVMDTIYF.

The rearrangement uses TRBV18 and TRBJ2-5; 7 nucleotides agree with TRBD2. V shed 1 base and J 1 base; nucleotides not matched to a gene: 6. The CDR3 loop spans 16 amino acids. CDR1 is KGHSH, CDR2 LQKENI, per germline. The CDR3 region has the DNA TGTGCCAGCTCACCACTTGGCGGGGGACTCCAAGAGACCCAGTACTTC. Its protein is CASSPLGGGLQETQYF.

The chain combines TRBV6-2 or TRBV6-3 with TRBJ1-2; the D gene is possibly TRBD1 (6 bases). Trimming cost V 5 bases and J 1 base, with 14 bases left between them. The CDR3 contains 15 residues. Germline V CDR1 and CDR2: MNHEY, SVGEGT. Here the CDR3 reads CASSLRRQVNYGYTF. The CDR3 bases are TGTGCCAGCAGTCTAAGACGACAGGTTAACTATGGCTACACCTTC.

This clone showed up just a few times. The J gene is TRBJ1-5, the V gene TRBV7-2; possible D gene TRBD1, 5 bases. CDR1 SGHTA and CDR2 FQGNSA come from the germline V gene. The V and J ends lost 3 bases and 5 bases respectively, with 17 bases between them. There are 16 residues in the CDR3. CDR3 coding DNA: TGTGCCAGCAGCTTCCATGGGGCGACAGTCCATCAGCCCCAGCATTTT. This sequence encodes CASSFHGATVHQPQHF.

This clone is a singleton in its sample. The chain employs TRBV7-2 and TRBJ1-4, with D tentatively TRBD1 (6 bases). The CDR3 is 15 residues long. The V gene's germline CDR1 is SGHTA and CDR2 FQGNSA. The V gene lost 5 bases and the J gene lost 5 bases, with 15 bases spanning the gap. The CDR3 protein is CASSQWDTGNEKLFF. DNA of the CDR3: TGTGCCAGCAGCCAATGGGACACGGGGAATGAAAAACTGTTTTTT.

The chain is built from TRBV5-1 and TRBJ1-4; TRBD1 matches 9 bases. The CDR3 runs 18 residues. Germline assignment: CDR1 SGHRS and CDR2 YFSETQ. The V segment lost 1 base and the J segment 7 bases; nucleotides outside the gene matches: 14. The CDR3 region is CASSLKGQGSQRGEKLFF. CDR3 in DNA: TGCGCCAGCAGCTTGAAGGGACAGGGAAGCCAACGGGGTGAAAAACTGTTTTTT.

The rearrangement joins TRBV4-2 to TRBJ2-2, with D unclear. V was pared by 0 bases and J by 4 bases, with 9 bases between. Germline values: CDR1 LGHNA, CDR2 YNFKEQ. CDR3 size: 15 residues. In DNA, the CDR3 is TGTGCCAGCAGCCAAGATCCTCTCCCCACCGGGGAGCTGTTTTTT. The encoded protein is CASSQDPLPTGELFF.

Here the CDR3 DNA reads TGTGCCAGCGCCAAAGGGGGGGGCCGTATAACCGGGGAGCTGTTTTTT. Protein sequence: CASAKGGGRITGELFF. This chain links TRBV3-1 (or the pseudogene TRBV3-2) with TRBJ2-2; D is possibly TRBD2 (7 bases). Trimming stripped 8 bases from V and 5 bases from J, with 21 bases between. The CDR3 consists of 16 residues. Germline CDR1 and CDR2: LGHDT and YNNKEL (reference sequence).

The chain is built from TRBV2 and TRBJ1-4; D is perhaps TRBD1 (6 bases). Trimming removed 8 bases at V and 7 bases at J, with 17 bases between. This CDR3 is built from 14 residues. Germline V gene sequence: CDR1 SNHLY, CDR2 FYNNEI. The CDR3 nucleotides are TGTGCCAGCCTAGCACGGGGGGCGGGTGAAAAACTGTTTTTT. It specifies CASLARGAGEKLFF. Full variable domain (remainder filled in from reference TRBV2 and TRBJ1-4): EPEVTQTPSHQVTQMGQEVILRCVPISNHLYFYWYRQILGQKVEFLVSFYNNEISEKSEIFDDQFSVERPDGSNFTLKIRSTKLEDSAMYFCASLARGAGEKLFFGSGTQLSVL.

This chain links TRBV5-1 with TRBJ2-5; unclear D gene. The CDR3 runs 12 residues. Germline loops: CDR1 SGHRS, CDR2 YFSETQ. The V gene lost 0 bases and the J gene lost 4 bases, with 4 bases spanning the gap. The CDR3 here is CASSLVRETQYF. CDR3 DNA: TGCGCCAGCAGCTTGGTGAGAGAGACCCAGTACTTC.

V gene TRBV12-5 combines with J gene TRBJ2-3, with TRBD1 matching 8 bases. Germline loops: CDR1 LGHNT, CDR2 FRNRAP. This CDR3 comprises 16 residues. J gave up 6 bases and V 4 bases, and 12 bases lay outside the gene matches. CDR3 sequence reads: CASGSGSGGHGDTQYF. The CDR3 DNA reads TGTGCTAGTGGTTCCGGGTCAGGGGGCCACGGGGATACGCAGTATTTT.

The genes are TRBV2 and TRBJ2-1; 11 bases line up with TRBD2. Trimming at V came to 6 bases and at J to 6 bases, leaving 1 base not matched to a gene. The CDR3 length is 13 residues. Germline-derived CDR1 and CDR2 are SNHLY and FYNNEI. In DNA form, the CDR3 reads TGTGCCAGCAGCGGGACTAGCGGCAATGAGCAGTTCTTC. Protein: CASSGTSGNEQFF.

This chain links TRBV13 with TRBJ1-2; 8 bases fit TRBD1. There are 16 residues in the CDR3. The germline CDR1 and CDR2 sequences are PRHDT and FYEKMQ (reference sequence). V shed 5 bases, J shed 4 bases, and the junction held 12 bases outside the gene matches. The CDR3 bases are TGTGCCAGCAGCCGGGCCCAGGGGGCAATGGGCTATGGCTACACCTTC. Translated, it gives CASSRAQGAMGYGYTF.

This chain joins TRBV2 and TRBJ2-3, with 7 bases matching TRBD2. V shed 4 bases and J 2 bases; nucleotides not matched to a gene: 6. Germline assignment: CDR1 SNHLY and CDR2 FYNNEI. This CDR3 has 15 residues. CDR3 sequence: CASSAASGTTDTQYF. The CDR3, as DNA: TGTGCCAGCAGTGCGGCTAGCGGAACCACAGATACGCAGTATTTT.

The CDR3 DNA reads TGCGCCAGCAGCGCCGGGGGTGTTGGGACCGGGGAGCTGTTTTTT. Translating it yields CASSAGGVGTGELFF. The V gene is TRBV5-1, the J gene TRBJ2-2, with TRBD2 as a possible D gene (6 bases). The CDR3 has 15 residues. Germline loops: CDR1 SGHRS, CDR2 YFSETQ. Trimming pared 4 bases from V and 5 bases from J, leaving 15 bases between.

The V call is TRBV4-2, the J call TRBJ1-5, with D perhaps matching TRBD1 (5 bases). Looked up from germline, CDR1 is LGHNA and CDR2 is YNFKEQ. The CDR3 contains 16 residues. V was cut by 1 base and J by 4 bases, with 14 bases left in between. The CDR3 DNA follows: TGTGCCAGCAGCCAAGGAGGGAGGGGAAGTAATCAGCCCCAGCATTTT. Its protein is CASSQGGRGSNQPQHF.

This sequence joins TRBV9 and TRBJ1-1; 7 nucleotides line up with TRBD1. This CDR3 is 15 amino acids long. The germline CDR1 and CDR2 sequences are SGDLS and YYNGEE. After removal of 4 bases from V and 1 base from J, the junction contained 7 bases not matched to a gene. CDR3 in DNA: TGTGCCAGCAGCTGGGGGGACAGCCGGAACACTGAAGCTTTCTTT. It yields the protein CASSWGDSRNTEAFF.

V gene TRBV14 combines with J gene TRBJ2-7; no firm D call. The CDR3 sequence is 13 residues long. Trimming left V 4 bases short and J 5 bases short, with 12 bases between. The V gene's germline CDR1 is SGHDN and CDR2 FVKESK. CDR3 residues: CASSRRMKNEQYF. CDR3 bases: TGTGCCAGCAGCCGCAGGATGAAAAACGAGCAGTACTTC. The full variable domain, completed using reference TRBV14 and TRBJ2-7, is EAGVTQFPSHSVIEKGQTVTLRCDPISGHDNLYWYRRVMGKEIKFLLHFVKESKQDESGMPNNRFLAERTGGTYSTLKVQPAELEDSGVYFCASSRRMKNEQYFGPGTRLTVT.

The chain recombines TRBV5-1 with TRBJ1-6; D remains unclear. In germline, CDR1 is SGHRS, CDR2 YFSETQ. V was cut by 2 bases and J by 7 bases, with 16 bases left in between. The CDR3 is 16 amino acids. The CDR3 loop is CASSFSTLTENSPLHF. CDR3 in DNA: TGCGCCAGCAGCTTCTCGACCCTTACAGAAAATTCACCCCTCCACTTT.

The CDR3 protein is CASSVGFGIYEQYF. The CDR3 DNA reads TGTGCCAGCAGCGTAGGCTTCGGGATCTACGAGCAGTACTTC. V gene TRBV9 combines with J gene TRBJ2-7; possible D gene TRBD2, 5 bases. Trimming removed 0 bases at V and 3 bases at J, with 10 bases between. The CDR3 has 14 amino acids. Germline V gene lookup returns CDR1 SGDLS and CDR2 YYNGEE.

The rearrangement joins TRBV18 to TRBJ2-1, with TRBD2 as a possible D gene (5 bases). Deletions cut 5 bases from V and 0 bases from J, with 5 bases between. Germline V gene sequence: CDR1 KGHSH, CDR2 LQKENI. The CDR3 covers 13 residues. The CDR3, as DNA: TGTGCCAGCTCAACTAGCTCCTACAATGAGCAGTTCTTC. Translation gives CASSTSSYNEQFF.

This chain links TRBV19 with TRBJ2-7, with 7 bases fitting TRBD1. Germline CDR1 LNHDA, CDR2 SQIVND (reference sequence). After removal of 4 bases from V and 5 bases from J, the junction contained 8 bases not matched to a gene. The CDR3 extends over 14 amino acids. The CDR3 bases are TGTGCCAGTAGTACTACAGGGGCGGGCAACGAGCAGTACTTC. It yields the protein CASSTTGAGNEQYF. Drawing the rest from reference TRBV19 and TRBJ2-7, the complete variable domain is DGGITQSPKYLFRKEGQNVTLSCEQNLNHDAMYWYRQDPGQGLRLIYYSQIVNDFQKGDIAEGYSVSREKKESFPLTVTSAQKNPTAFYLCASSTTGAGNEQYFGPGTRLTVT.

This chain connects TRBV4-1 to TRBJ1-5, with TRBD1 matching 7 bases. The CDR3 has 16 amino acids. After removal of 3 bases from V and 6 bases from J, the junction contained 11 bases not matched to a gene. Looked up from germline, CDR1 is MGHRA and CDR2 is YSYEKL. The CDR3 DNA is TGCGCCAGCAGCCACGGGCAACAGGGGAACGGTCAGCCCCAGCATTTT. This encodes CASSHGQQGNGQPQHF.

This sequence joins TRBV10-3 and TRBJ1-6, with 10 bases matching TRBD1. CDR3 length: 15 residues. Germline V gene data show CDR1 as ENHRY and CDR2 as SYGVKD. V lost 3 bases and J lost 5; bases outside the gene matches: 1. The CDR3 DNA follows: TGTGCCATCAGTGAAGACAGGGGGCATAATTCACCCCTCCACTTT. Its translation is CAISEDRGHNSPLHF.

The chain links TRBV20-1 to TRBJ2-7; D is ambiguous. This CDR3 is built from 12 residues. The V end lost 3 bases, the J end lost 4 bases, and 10 bases lay between the germline ends. Germline V gene data show CDR1 as DFQATT and CDR2 as SNEGSKA (reference sequence). The CDR3: CSASKQSYEQYF. For the CDR3, the DNA is TGCAGTGCTAGTAAACAGTCATACGAGCAGTACTTC.